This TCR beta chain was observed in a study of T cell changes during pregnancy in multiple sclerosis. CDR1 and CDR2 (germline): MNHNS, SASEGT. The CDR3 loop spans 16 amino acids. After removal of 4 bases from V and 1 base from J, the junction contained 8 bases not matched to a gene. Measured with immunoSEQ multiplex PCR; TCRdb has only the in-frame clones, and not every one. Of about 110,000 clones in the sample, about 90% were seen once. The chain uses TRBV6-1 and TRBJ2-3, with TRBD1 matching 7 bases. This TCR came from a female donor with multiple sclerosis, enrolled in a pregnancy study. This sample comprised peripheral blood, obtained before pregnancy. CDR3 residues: CASSAVEGTGTDTQYF. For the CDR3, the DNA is TGTGCCAGCAGTGCTGTAGAAGGGACAGGCACAGATACGCAGTATTTT.